This T cell receptor beta chain was identified in a study of metastatic and nonmetastatic thyroid tumors. In the study overall: Repertoire comparison spanned blood and tumor or nodule tissue of malignant and benign thyroid patients.

Germline V gene data show CDR1 as DFQATT and CDR2 as SNEGSKA (reference sequence). This CDR3 contains 14 residues. The trim removed 6 bases at V and 0 bases at J, leaving 6 bases unmatched. In the original processing: The study took CDR3 differences across clinicopathological groups and made a distant-metastasis classifier for papillary thyroid cancer from them. TCRdb re-called the PCR reads through MiXCR. Clone size and V and J calls follow TCRdb, not the original study. The sample holds approximately 9,000 clones, 35% to 40% seen once. As for this clone: Its specificity is unknown.

No treatment of any kind had been given to any patient before thyroid surgery. Notes on the study in general: Relative to benign nodules, malignant thyroid tumors were reportedly characterized by significantly elevated TCR beta diversity in blood and tumor.

This receptor was obtained from a female donor with papillary thyroid cancer or a benign thyroid nodule (not recorded which). Some clones in this sample may be carry-over from other donors' samples. Specimen: tumor tissue. The gene calls are TRBV20-1 and TRBJ2-7; 9 bases agree with TRBD2. CDR3 bases: TGCAGTGCGCGGAGCGGGGGGAGCTCCTACGAGCAGTACTTC. This codes for CSARSGGSSYEQYF.